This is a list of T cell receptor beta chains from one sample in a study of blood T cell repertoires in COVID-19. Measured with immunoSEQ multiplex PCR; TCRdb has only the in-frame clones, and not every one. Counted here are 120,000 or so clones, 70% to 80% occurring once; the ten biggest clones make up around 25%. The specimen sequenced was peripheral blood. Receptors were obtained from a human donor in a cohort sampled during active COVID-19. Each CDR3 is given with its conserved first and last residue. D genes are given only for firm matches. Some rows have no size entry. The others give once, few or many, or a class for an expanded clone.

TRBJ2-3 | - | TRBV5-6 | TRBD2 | CASSLAGTSGTLDTQYF | TGTGCCAGCAGCTTGGCCGGGACTAGCGGGACATTAGATACGCAGTATTTT
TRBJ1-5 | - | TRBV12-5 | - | CASGPVDRYSNQPQHF | TGTGCTAGTGGTCCGGTCGATCGGTATAGCAATCAGCCCCAGCATTTT
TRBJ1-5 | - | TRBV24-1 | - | CATSRGNQPQHF | TGTGCCACCAGTCGGGGCAATCAGCCCCAGCATTTT
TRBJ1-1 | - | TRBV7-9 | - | CASSLKGMNTEAFF | TGTGCCAGCAGCTTGAAGGGGATGAACACTGAAGCTTTCTTT
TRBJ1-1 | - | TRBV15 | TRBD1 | CATSRDNRGGTEAFF | TGTGCCACCAGCAGGGATAACAGGGGTGGCACTGAAGCTTTCTTT
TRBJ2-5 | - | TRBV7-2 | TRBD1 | CASSSGTGGRKTQYF | TGTGCCAGCAGCTCCGGGACAGGGGGCAGGAAGACCCAGTACTTC
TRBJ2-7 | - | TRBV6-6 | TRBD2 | CASASGEYEQYF | TGTGCCAGCGCTAGCGGAGAGTACGAGCAGTACTTC
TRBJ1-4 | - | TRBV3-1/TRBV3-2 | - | CASTLGAGWNEKLFF | TGTGCCAGCACCCTGGGGGCAGGGTGGAATGAAAAACTGTTTTTT
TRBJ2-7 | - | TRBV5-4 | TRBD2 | CASSLERGGVYEQYF | TGTGCCAGCAGCTTGGAACGGGGGGGAGTGTACGAGCAGTACTTC
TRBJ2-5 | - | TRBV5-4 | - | CASSLRQYQETQYF | TGTGCCAGCAGCTTGCGTCAGTATCAAGAGACCCAGTACTTC
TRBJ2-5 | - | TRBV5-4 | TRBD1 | CASSSGQDQETQYF | TGTGCCAGCAGTTCGGGACAGGATCAAGAGACCCAGTACTTC
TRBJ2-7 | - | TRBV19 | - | CASKGLGAYEQYF | TGTGCCAGCAAGGGACTGGGGGCCTACGAGCAGTACTTC
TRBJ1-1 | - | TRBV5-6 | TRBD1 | CASSLQTGWGTEAFF | TGTGCCAGCAGCTTACAGACAGGGTGGGGCACTGAAGCTTTCTTT
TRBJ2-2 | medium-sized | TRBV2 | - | CASTNAGELFF | TGTGCCAGCACTAACGCCGGGGAGCTGTTTTTT
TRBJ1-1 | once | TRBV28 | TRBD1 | CASSPLGGGPVGEAFF | TGTGCCAGCAGTCCCCTAGGGGGCGGTCCGGTTGGTGAAGCTTTCTTT
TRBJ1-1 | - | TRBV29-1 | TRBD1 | CSVEDRRQGARTEAFF | TGCAGCGTTGAAGATCGGCGACAGGGGGCTAGAACTGAAGCTTTCTTT
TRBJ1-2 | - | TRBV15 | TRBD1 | CATSRTGSDPTNYGYTF | TGTGCCACCAGCAGGACAGGGTCGGACCCCACTAACTATGGCTACACCTTC
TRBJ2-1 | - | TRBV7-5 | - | CARSLTRGRKAGGERKTSYNEQFF | TGTGCCAGAAGCCTCACCCGGGGCCGTAAGGCGGGAGGTGAACGGAAAACCTCCTACAATGAGCAGTTCTTC
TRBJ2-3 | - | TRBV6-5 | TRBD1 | CASSYATGGGTDTQYF | TGTGCCAGCAGTTACGCCACAGGGGGAGGCACAGATACGCAGTATTTT
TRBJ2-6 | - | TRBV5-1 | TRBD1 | CASSSGQGSGANVLTF | TGCGCCAGCAGCTCGGGACAGGGGTCTGGGGCCAACGTCCTGACTTTC
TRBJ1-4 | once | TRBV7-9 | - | CASSLVGVTNEKLFF | TGTGCCAGCAGCTTAGTCGGGGTGACTAATGAAAAACTGTTTTTT
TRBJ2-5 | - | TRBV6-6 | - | CASQQVQETQYF | TGTGCCAGCCAACAGGTCCAAGAGACCCAGTACTTC
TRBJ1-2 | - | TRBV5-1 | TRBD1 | CASSPRQGNYGYTF | TGCGCCAGCAGCCCAAGACAGGGTAACTATGGCTACACCTTC
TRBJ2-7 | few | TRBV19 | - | CASSIFGGEIYEQYF | TGTGCCAGTAGTATTTTTGGCGGAGAGATCTACGAGCAGTACTTC
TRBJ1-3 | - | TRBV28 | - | CASSSAGNTIYF | TGTGCCAGCAGTTCGGCTGGAAACACCATATATTTT
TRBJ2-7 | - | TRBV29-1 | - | CSVSGPKYEQYF | TGCAGCGTTTCAGGGCCGAAGTACGAGCAGTACTTC
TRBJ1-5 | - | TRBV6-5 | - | CASSTTPGNNQPQHF | TGTGCCAGCTCAACCACTCCCGGGAACAATCAGCCCCAGCATTTT
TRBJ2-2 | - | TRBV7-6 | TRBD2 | CASSRRGGSGELFF | TGTGCCAGCAGCCGGCGGGGGGGCTCCGGGGAGCTGTTTTTT
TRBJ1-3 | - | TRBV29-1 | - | CSGGGSGNTIYF | TGCAGCGGAGGGGGTTCAGGAAACACCATATATTTT
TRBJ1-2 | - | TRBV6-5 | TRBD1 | CASKSETGVGGYTF | TGTGCCAGCAAAAGCGAGACAGGGGTTGGTGGCTACACCTTC
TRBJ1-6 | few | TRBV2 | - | CASSVAQGLNSPLHF | TGTGCCAGCAGTGTAGCACAGGGATTAAATTCACCCCTCCACTTT
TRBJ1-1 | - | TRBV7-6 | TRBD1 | CASSPPGTGAITEAFF | TGTGCCAGCAGCCCCCCAGGGACAGGTGCTATCACTGAAGCTTTCTTT
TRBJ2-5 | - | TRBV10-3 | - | CAIAYGEETQYF | TGTGCCATCGCGTACGGGGAGGAGACCCAGTACTTC
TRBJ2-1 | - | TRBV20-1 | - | CSASKFQRGNEQFF | TGCAGTGCTAGTAAGTTTCAACGGGGCAATGAGCAGTTCTTC
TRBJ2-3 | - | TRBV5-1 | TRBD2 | CASSGTSGGTDTQYF | TGCGCCAGCAGCGGAACTAGCGGGGGCACAGATACGCAGTATTTT
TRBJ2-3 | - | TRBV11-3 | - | CASSISMADTQYF | TGTGCCAGCAGCATCAGTATGGCAGATACGCAGTATTTT
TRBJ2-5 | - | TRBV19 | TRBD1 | CASSSGQKETQYF | TGTGCCAGTAGTTCGGGACAGAAAGAGACCCAGTACTTC
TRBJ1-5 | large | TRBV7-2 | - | CASSLDSWGWPQHF | TGTGCCAGCAGCTTGGACAGCTGGGGGTGGCCCCAGCATTTT
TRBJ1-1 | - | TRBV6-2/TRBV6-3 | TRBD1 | CASSYPPGTGYEAFF | TGTGCCAGCAGTTACCCCCCCGGGACAGGGTATGAAGCTTTCTTT
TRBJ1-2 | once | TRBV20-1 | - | CSAIGNYGYTF | TGCAGTGCTATCGGGAACTATGGCTACACCTTC
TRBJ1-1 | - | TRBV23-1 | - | CASNGTPGKATEAFF | TGCGCCAGCAACGGGACACCGGGTAAAGCCACTGAAGCTTTCTTT